Reported below is one TCR beta chain. This clonotype was observed at least ten times. The specificity of this receptor is unknown. Per-nucleotide qualities are absent, and no much larger clonotype sits a single base away. V is trimmed back by 5 bases and J by 2 bases, and the junction contains 6 bases that no gene match accounts for. Its CDR3 holds 15 amino acids, cysteine through phenylalanine. The sequence is cut down to CDR3 DNA, 45 bases in frame from base 1. The CDR1 and CDR2 encoded by the germline V gene are WSHSY and SAAADI. These reads were obtained on an Illumina HiSeq 2500. Quantitative 5'-RACE with molecular barcodes was used to prepare TCR beta libraries. The authors processed their data as follows. A new computational method, built on a probabilistic model of VDJ rearrangement, was used to identify disease-linked TCR variants. Clones were called with MiXCR by TCRdb after fastp trimmed the public reads at Q25, and only in-frame beta chains were retained. Rows with one shared CDR3 protein collapse into an entry with the most common genes and DNA. What appears here as the V and J calls and clone size reflects TCRdb's work, not the paper's. The sample table holds about 200,000 distinct CDR3 sequences, of which approximately 7.4% were seen once. Of the sample, 14% is held by the ten largest clones.

The data stem from a study of CD8 T cells in ankylosing spondylitis (dated by TCRdb to about 2017). At the level of the whole study: The study profiled T cell receptor beta repertoires in healthy donors and ankylosing spondylitis patients to find disease-linked TCR variants. Peripheral blood was sampled, and synovial fluid was additionally collected from ankylosing spondylitis patients. In total, the full study cohort was made up of 85 to 140 healthy donors and roughly 27 ankylosing spondylitis patients. Here is what the overall study found, with its caveats: The disease-linked clones were reported as significantly enriched in matched synovial fluid samples from ankylosing spondylitis patients. Blood from ankylosing spondylitis patients appeared to be characterized by a TCR beta motif composed of eight highly homologous amino acid variants. Some TCR beta motif variants had previously been reported in synovial fluid and blood of reactive arthritis patients, which suggested common disease-initiation mechanisms. The disease-linked clones had a CD8+ phenotype and were found at relatively low frequencies in peripheral blood.

The V and J genes are TRBV10-2 and TRBJ2-3, with 8 bases in between that match TRBD2. Specimen: blood, either unsorted or a sorted T cell fraction (not recorded which). The clonotype originates from a male donor with ankylosing spondylitis. The nucleotide sequence is TGCGCCAGCAGTTTTGTCGGGGGGGCCACAGATACGCAGTATTTT. It translates to CASSFVGGATDTQYF.